This T cell receptor beta chain was found in a study of CD8+CD57+ T cells in acquired aplastic anemia listed by TCRdb under 2018. In terms of the full investigation: A mean of about 3.2 ug of DNA, ranging from roughly 0.19 to 30 ug, was extracted from sorted CD4+ and CD8+ cells. Healthy donor samples averaged around 10 million reads for CD4+ and under 12 million for CD8+ cells. Results the study describes overall, beyond this receptor: Around 31 CD8+ CDR3 sequences were shared between patients and controls but appeared highly expressed in patients and within their immunodominant clones. Patients and healthy controls showed no significant difference in CD8+ Simpson's diversity (P=0.060).

Trimming takes 6 bases from V and 6 bases from J, and the germline ends sit 12 bases apart. The CDR3 runs 14 residues from the cysteine to the phenylalanine. The DNA shown is the 42-base CDR3, in frame from base 1. Based on the germline V gene, the CDR1 and CDR2 sequences are SNHLY and FYNNEI. In this study, sorted CD4+ and CD8+ T cells from the blood of healthy subjects and of severe aplastic anemia patients had their TCR repertoires deep-sequenced. Ficoll-Paque density gradient centrifugation was used to isolate peripheral blood mononuclear cells. Before DNA extraction, CD4+ and CD8+ T cells were sorted with FACS or magnetic beads. This clonotype occurred a few times. Which antigen it targets is not known. No much larger clone is present one base from it, and per-base qualities are unavailable. Genomic DNA served as template for TCR beta VDJ combination and CDR3 sequence profiling. TCR repertoire sequencing was run on an Illumina HiSeq 2000. Per the original workflow: Repertoire assessment relied on Simpson's diversity index, CDR3 size and DJ length profiles, and TRBV/TRBJ rearrangement plots. The most abundant DNA sequence in the deep sequencing data was taken as the immunodominant clone. CDR3 amino acid sequences were checked for sharing across subjects and were also compared against the VDJdb database and published repertoires. TCRdb reran the public reads through fastp at Q25 and MiXCR, keeping productive beta chains. Rows are combined by CDR3 protein, so each entry shows the most common genes and DNA. The V and J calls and clone size come from TCRdb's table, not from the authors' own analysis. Across this sample there are about 140,000 distinct CDR3 sequences, with approximately 41% seen only once. The ten largest clones capture 8% to 9% of the sample.

This receptor chain uses TRBV2 and TRBJ1-6; TRBD1 could be the D gene, as 5 bases match. Sequencing was performed on sorted CD4+, CD8+, or CD8+CD57+ T cells (not recorded which) from PBMCs. The TCR was taken from a human donor in good health, serving as a control. In nucleotides, the sequence is TGTGCCAGCAGGCCATGGGACGGTAATTCACCCCTCCACTTT. Its amino acids are CASRPWDGNSPLHF.